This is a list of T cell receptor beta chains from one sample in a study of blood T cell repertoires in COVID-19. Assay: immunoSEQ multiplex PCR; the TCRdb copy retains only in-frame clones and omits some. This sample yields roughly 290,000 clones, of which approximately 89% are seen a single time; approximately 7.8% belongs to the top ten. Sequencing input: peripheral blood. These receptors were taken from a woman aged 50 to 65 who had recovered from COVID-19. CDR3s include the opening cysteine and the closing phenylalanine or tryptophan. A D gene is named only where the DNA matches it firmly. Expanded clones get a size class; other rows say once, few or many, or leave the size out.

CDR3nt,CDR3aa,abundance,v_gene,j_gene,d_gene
TGCGCCAGCAGCTGGGACAGGTTCTACGAGCAGTACTTC,CASSWDRFYEQYF,.,TRBV5-1,TRBJ2-7,TRBD1
TGCAGTGCTAGTGGGAGGACTAGCGGGGTCTACAATGAGCAGTTCTTC,CSASGRTSGVYNEQFF,.,TRBV20-1,TRBJ2-1,TRBD2
TGTGCCAGCAGCCCAGGGAGCAATCAGCCCCAGCATTTT,CASSPGSNQPQHF,.,TRBV6-5,TRBJ1-5,.
TGTGCCTGGAGAAAACAGGGTTGGACCGGGGAGCTGTTTTTT,CAWRKQGWTGELFF,.,TRBV30,TRBJ2-2,.
TGTGCCAGCAGTTTACCCCGACAGATGCGGAATGAAAAACTGTTTTTT,CASSLPRQMRNEKLFF,.,TRBV28,TRBJ1-4,.
TGCAGCGTCGGGACAGGGTCCGTCACCGGGGAGCTGTTTTTT,CSVGTGSVTGELFF,.,TRBV29-1,TRBJ2-2,TRBD1
TGTGCCAGCAGCTTAGCGGACAGGGTTAGGGAGACCCAGTACTTC,CASSLADRVRETQYF,.,TRBV7-6,TRBJ2-5,TRBD1
TGTGCCAGCAGCTTGCCCCCCGAGCGGGGGGACGCGACCCAGTACTTC,CASSLPPERGDATQYF,.,TRBV7-2,TRBJ2-5,TRBD2
TGTGCCAGCAGTTCTGGGAGCGGACAGGGAAAAGCTTTCTTT,CASSSGSGQGKAFF,.,TRBV6-5,TRBJ1-1,TRBD1
TGTGCCAGCAGCTCCGCGGGGGGCACAGATACGCAGTATTTT,CASSSAGGTDTQYF,.,TRBV7-3,TRBJ2-3,TRBD2
TGTGCCAGCAGTTTATCAGGTCCGCGAGCGGGAGGAACCTACGAGCAGTACTTC,CASSLSGPRAGGTYEQYF,.,TRBV27,TRBJ2-7,TRBD2
TGTGCCAGCAGCCCCACAGGGTCAGATACGCAGTATTTT,CASSPTGSDTQYF,once,TRBV4-2,TRBJ2-3,.
TGTGCCTTAAACCCGGGACTAGCGGCGTACGAGCAGTACTTC,CALNPGLAAYEQYF,.,TRBV30,TRBJ2-7,TRBD2
TGTGCCAGCAGCGTAGGCCCGGATCAGCCCCAGCATTTT,CASSVGPDQPQHF,.,TRBV9,TRBJ1-5,.
TGTGCCTGGAGTGTACCCGGGACAGCGAACACTGAAGCTTTCTTT,CAWSVPGTANTEAFF,.,TRBV30,TRBJ1-1,TRBD1
TGCGCCAGCAGCCAAGACCGGACTAGTTTGGTAGATACGCAGTATTTT,CASSQDRTSLVDTQYF,.,TRBV4-3,TRBJ2-3,TRBD2
TGTGCCAGCAGCGGGACAGGGGGAGATACGCAGTATTTT,CASSGTGGDTQYF,.,TRBV7-8,TRBJ2-3,TRBD1
TGTGCCAGCATTGGGACAGGGGGTCTTGACGAGCAGTACTTC,CASIGTGGLDEQYF,.,TRBV28,TRBJ2-7,TRBD1
TGTGCCAGCAGCGCCCGACGGGGGGCGGGCGGGGAGCTGTTTTTT,CASSARRGAGGELFF,.,TRBV9,TRBJ2-2,.
TGTGCCAGCAGCTTAGACGGGACTAGCGGGGTCACCGGGGAGCTGTTTTTT,CASSLDGTSGVTGELFF,.,TRBV7-2,TRBJ2-2,TRBD2
TGTGCCAGCAGTTTAGCCCGGGGGGGGACCGATAATTCACCCCTCCACTTT,CASSLARGGTDNSPLHF,once,TRBV28,TRBJ1-6,.
TGTGCCAGCAGCTTAGCGCAGGGGGCAGATACGCAGTATTTT,CASSLAQGADTQYF,.,TRBV7-9,TRBJ2-3,TRBD1
TGCAGCGGGTACAGGGGGATGTCCCCATGGGAGACCCAGTACTTC,CSGYRGMSPWETQYF,.,TRBV29-1,TRBJ2-5,TRBD1
TGTGCCAGCAGCTCCGCCGGAGGACTGGGCTCCTACAATGAGCAGTTCTTC,CASSSAGGLGSYNEQFF,.,TRBV5-4,TRBJ2-1,.
TGCGCCAGCAGCCAGGGACAGAGGAACACTGAAGCTTTCTTT,CASSQGQRNTEAFF,.,TRBV4-1,TRBJ1-1,TRBD1
TGTGCCAGTAGTCGGGGGGACAACAACTATGGCTACACCTTC,CASSRGDNNYGYTF,.,TRBV19,TRBJ1-2,.
TGTGCCAGCAGCCGGGACAACTCCTACGAGCAGTACTTC,CASSRDNSYEQYF,.,TRBV5-6,TRBJ2-7,.
TGCGCCAGCAGCCAAGATAATTTGGGGACTAGGCTCAATGAGCAGTTCTTC,CASSQDNLGTRLNEQFF,.,TRBV4-3,TRBJ2-1,TRBD2
TGTGCCAGCAGTTTGATCCGGGGGGCTGGAAACACCATATATTTT,CASSLIRGAGNTIYF,.,TRBV28,TRBJ1-3,.
TGCGCCAGCAGTCGCAGGGAGGATGCAACTAATGAAAAACTGTTTTTT,CASSRREDATNEKLFF,.,TRBV23-1,TRBJ1-4,.
TGCGCCAGCAGCCAACTTGGAGGGATCTACAATGAGCAGTTCTTC,CASSQLGGIYNEQFF,.,TRBV4-1,TRBJ2-1,.
TGCGCCAGCAGCTCCTGGACTAGCGGGAGGGGAGAGACCCAGTACTTC,CASSSWTSGRGETQYF,.,TRBV5-1,TRBJ2-5,TRBD2
TGCAGCGTTGTGGAGGGGACCCAGTACTTC,CSVVEGTQYF,.,TRBV29-1,TRBJ2-5,.
TGTGCCAGCAGTTTATTAACAGGGTTCAACACTGAAGCTTTCTTT,CASSLLTGFNTEAFF,.,TRBV28,TRBJ1-1,.
TGCGCCAGCAGCCCCCAGGCAGGACAAGAGACCCAGTACTTC,CASSPQAGQETQYF,.,TRBV5-1,TRBJ2-5,.
TGTGCCAGCAGCTTGAAGGGGGCGGGTTCGGGCGGCTACACCTTC,CASSLKGAGSGGYTF,.,TRBV5-4,TRBJ1-2,TRBD1
TGTGCCAGCAGCTTAGGGACTAGCCCCTACGAGCAGTACTTC,CASSLGTSPYEQYF,few,TRBV5-4,TRBJ2-7,TRBD2
TGCGCCAGCAGCCAAGTGGCCGAGAACACTGAAGCTTTCTTT,CASSQVAENTEAFF,once,TRBV4-1,TRBJ1-1,.
TGCGCCAGCAGCCAAGGGGCAGGGGGCTTCGGGGAGCTGTTTTTT,CASSQGAGGFGELFF,few,TRBV4-3,TRBJ2-2,TRBD1
TGTGCCAGCAGTGTGAGCGGGAGGCCGGGTGAGACCCAGTACTTC,CASSVSGRPGETQYF,.,TRBV3-1/TRBV3-2,TRBJ2-5,TRBD2
TGTGCCAGCAGTCCTACAGGGGGCGCCTCTAATGAAAAACTGTTTTTT,CASSPTGGASNEKLFF,.,TRBV2,TRBJ1-4,TRBD1
TGTGCCACCCAAACGGGACACCCTAACTATGGCTACACCTTC,CATQTGHPNYGYTF,.,TRBV28,TRBJ1-2,.
TGTGCCAGCAGCTTAGTCTATCGGACTAGCGGGGGGTACGAGCAGTACTTC,CASSLVYRTSGGYEQYF,.,TRBV7-2,TRBJ2-7,TRBD2
TGTGCCTGGAGGAAGGGACAGGGGAACACTGAAGCTTTCTTT,CAWRKGQGNTEAFF,.,TRBV30,TRBJ1-1,TRBD1
TGTGCCAGCAGCTTACCGGGGACATTCGGATCCGGGGAGCTGTTTTTT,CASSLPGTFGSGELFF,.,TRBV5-4,TRBJ2-2,.
TGTGCCAGCAGTTACACAAATTCACCCCTCCACTTT,CASSYTNSPLHF,few,TRBV6-2/TRBV6-3,TRBJ1-6,.
TGTGCCAGCAGCCGGGACAGTATTGGACTAAGCACAGATACGCAGTATTTT,CASSRDSIGLSTDTQYF,once,TRBV5-5,TRBJ2-3,.
TGCGCCAGCAGCTTGGATAGGGGGTTCGAGCAGTTCTTC,CASSLDRGFEQFF,.,TRBV5-1,TRBJ2-1,.
TGCGCCAGCAGCGTCAGTCCCGGGACAAACGAGCAGTACTTC,CASSVSPGTNEQYF,.,TRBV5-1,TRBJ2-7,.
TGTGCCAGCAGTTTGAGGACGGGGGGAGAGACCCAGTACTTC,CASSLRTGGETQYF,.,TRBV6-2/TRBV6-3,TRBJ2-5,TRBD2
TGTGCCATCAGTGATGTGACTAGCGGGGTACAAGAGCAGTACTTC,CAISDVTSGVQEQYF,.,TRBV10-3,TRBJ2-7,TRBD2